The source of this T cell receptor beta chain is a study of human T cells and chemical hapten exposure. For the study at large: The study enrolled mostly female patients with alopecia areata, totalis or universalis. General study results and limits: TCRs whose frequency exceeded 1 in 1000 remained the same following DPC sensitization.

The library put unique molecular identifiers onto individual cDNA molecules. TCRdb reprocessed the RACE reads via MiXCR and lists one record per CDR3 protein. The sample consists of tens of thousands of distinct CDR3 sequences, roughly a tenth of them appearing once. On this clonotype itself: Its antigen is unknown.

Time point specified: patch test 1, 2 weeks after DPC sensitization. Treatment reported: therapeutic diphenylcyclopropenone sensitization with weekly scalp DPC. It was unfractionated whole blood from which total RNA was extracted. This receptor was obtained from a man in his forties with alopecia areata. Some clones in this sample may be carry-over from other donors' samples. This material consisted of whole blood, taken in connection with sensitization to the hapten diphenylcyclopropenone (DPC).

The CDR3, as DNA: TGTGCCAGCAGAACAAGAGCGGGAGTGGAGACCCAGTACTTC. Translated: CASRTRAGVETQYF. The chain recombines TRBV2 with TRBJ2-5; 8 bases map to TRBD2. The CDR3 length is 14 residues. In germline, CDR1 is SNHLY, CDR2 FYNNEI. V trimming: 6 bases; J trimming: 5 bases; junction bases outside the gene matches: 8.